The clone carrying this T cell receptor (beta chain) was seen repeatedly, ten times or more. The antigen remains unidentified. Quantitative 5'-RACE with molecular barcodes produced the TCR beta libraries. TCRdb redid the calling of the 5' RACE reads with MiXCR, one entry per CDR3 protein. Of fewer than 200,000 distinct CDR3 sequences in the sample, 15% to 20% were seen once. Germline V gene sequence: CDR1 SGDLS, CDR2 YYNGEE. The CDR3 contains 12 residues. Trimming removed 7 bases from V and 1 base from J, with 9 bases in between. These data are taken from a study of CD8 T cells in ankylosing spondylitis. Findings and limits, study-wide: Seemingly distinctive of ankylosing spondylitis blood was a TCR beta motif formed by eight highly homologous variants. Matched ankylosing spondylitis synovial fluid reportedly contained a significantly enriched population of disease-linked clones.

The chain carries TRBV9 and TRBJ2-7, with D perhaps TRBD2 (5 bases). Input material: blood, either unsorted or a sorted T cell fraction (not recorded which). The TCR originated in a male donor under 30 with ankylosing spondylitis or in good health (not recorded which). The CDR3 loop is CASGRRSYEQYF. CDR3 nucleotides: TGTGCCAGCGGCAGGAGGTCCTACGAGCAGTACTTC.